A single sample is the source of the 31 T cell receptor beta chains below, sequenced in a study of CD8 T cells in ankylosing spondylitis. TCRdb called the 5' RACE reads again in MiXCR, with one record for every CDR3 protein. In the table there are 800,000 to 900,000 distinct CDR3 sequences, approximately 12% of which are singletons. Study results and caveats: Among TCR beta sequences, a motif of under ten highly homologous variants appeared characteristic of ankylosing spondylitis blood.

Antigen specificity for these receptors is unknown. The specimen was blood, either unsorted or a sorted T cell fraction (not recorded which). These receptors were taken from a male donor with ankylosing spondylitis.

The chain employs TRBV20-1 and TRBJ1-2, with 8 bases identical to TRBD1. CDR1 and CDR2 from the germline V gene are DFQATT and SNEGSKA (reference sequence). V lost 1 base and J lost 4; bases outside the gene matches: 5. The CDR3 runs 14 residues. In nucleotides, the CDR3 is TGCAGTGCTAGAGCCTCAGGGGGCTTCTATGGCTACACCTTC. Protein sequence: CSARASGGFYGYTF.

V is TRBV24-1 and J is TRBJ2-5; D possibly corresponds to TRBD1 (5 bases). Germline V gene data show CDR1 as KGHDR and CDR2 as SFDVKD. This CDR3 comprises 14 residues. V dropped 4 bases and J dropped 4 bases, with 12 bases sitting between them. The CDR3 sequence is CATSDPDMRETQYF. The CDR3 DNA reads TGTGCCACCAGTGACCCGGACATGAGAGAGACCCAGTACTTC.

This clonotype came up many times. The chain employs TRBV7-2 and TRBJ1-1; 9 nucleotides line up with TRBD1. Germline-derived CDR1 and CDR2 are SGHTA and FQGNSA. This CDR3 has 14 amino acids. J lost 11 bases, V lost 4 bases, and 11 bases had no gene match. The CDR3: CASSSGTGRIGAFF. The DNA for the CDR3 is TGTGCCAGCAGCTCCGGGACAGGGAGGATTGGGGCTTTCTTT. Full variable domain (remainder filled in from reference TRBV7-2 and TRBJ1-1): GAGVSQSPSNKVTEKGKDVELRCDPISGHTALYWYRQSLGQGLEFLIYFQGNSAPDKSGLPSDRFSAERTGGSVSTLTIQRTQQEDSAVYLCASSSGTGRIGAFFGQGTRLTVV.

The V call is TRBV7-9, the J call TRBJ2-3; D possibly corresponds to TRBD1 (6 bases). V lost 7 bases and J lost 0, with 14 bases in between. The CDR3 length is 15 residues. Per the germline V gene, CDR1 is SEHNR and CDR2 is FQNEAQ (reference sequence). CDR3 sequence: CASNFGGQSTDTQYF. In DNA form, the CDR3 reads TGTGCCAGCAACTTCGGTGGACAGAGCACAGATACGCAGTATTTT.

This chain links TRBV7-9 with TRBJ2-7; D gene unclear. Per germline, CDR1 SEHNR and CDR2 FQNEAQ (reference sequence). Trimming cost V 2 bases and J 1 base, with 12 bases left between them. The length of the CDR3 is 15 residues. The CDR3 DNA is TGTGCCAGCAGCTTAAGGGAAGGCAGATCCTACGAGCAGTACTTC. Residues: CASSLREGRSYEQYF.

This clonotype showed up just a few times. The chain carries TRBV11-1 and TRBJ1-1; D remains ambiguous. The V end was cut by 4 bases, the J end by 0 bases, with 12 bases between. CDR1 is SGHAT and CDR2 is FQDESV in the germline V gene (reference sequence). There are 15 residues in the CDR3. CDR3 DNA: TGTGCCAGCAGCTCGGTCGGACGGCTGAACACTGAAGCTTTCTTT. The encoded protein is CASSSVGRLNTEAFF.

This clonotype was detected many times. The chain combines TRBV20-1 with TRBJ2-1; D remains unclear. The V gene's germline CDR1 is DFQATT and CDR2 SNEGSKA (reference sequence). CDR3 length: 13 amino acids. The ends were cut back, 1 base at V and 2 bases at J, with 6 bases in the middle. The CDR3 here is CSARGTTYNEQFF. CDR3 in DNA: TGCAGTGCTAGAGGGACCACCTACAATGAGCAGTTCTTC.

This clonotype was seen many times. This chain uses TRBV20-1 with TRBJ2-7; unclear D gene. The CDR3 sequence is 13 residues long. CDR1 is DFQATT, CDR2 SNEGSKA, per germline (reference sequence). V was clipped by 0 bases and J by 6 bases, with 12 bases between them. The CDR3 region is CSARDLGNGEQYF. Written as DNA, the CDR3 is TGCAGTGCTAGAGATCTAGGAAATGGCGAGCAGTACTTC.

This clonotype was seen only a few times. This rearrangement joins TRBV28 to TRBJ2-7, with D possibly TRBD1 on 6 matching bases. There are 15 residues in the CDR3. V lost 5 bases and J lost 2, with 16 bases in between. Germline-derived CDR1 and CDR2 are MDHEN and SYDVKM. The CDR3, as DNA: TGTGCCAGCAGTCCCCCCGTGACAGGCCCCTACGAGCAGTACTTC. It specifies CASSPPVTGPYEQYF.

This clonotype came up a few times. The chain links TRBV28 to TRBJ1-4; a possible D gene is TRBD1 (6 bases). This CDR3 region has 16 residues. Germline V gene data show CDR1 as MDHEN and CDR2 as SYDVKM. The V end lost 7 bases, the J end lost 4 bases, and 19 bases lay between the germline ends. This CDR3 reads CASISGSGQVNEKLFF. CDR3 DNA sequence: TGTGCCAGCATCTCGGGGTCGGGACAAGTTAATGAAAAACTGTTTTTT.

V gene TRBV5-6 combines with J gene TRBJ2-7; D ambiguous. This CDR3 is built from 12 residues. Deletions cut 4 bases from V and 7 bases from J, with 12 bases between. Germline loops: CDR1 SGHDT, CDR2 YYEEEE. CDR3 nucleotide sequence: TGTGCCAGCAGCCTCGTTTCCTCTGAGCAGTACTTC. This encodes CASSLVSSEQYF.

There are many counts of this clonotype. V and J are TRBV7-2 and TRBJ2-1; D might be TRBD1 (5 bases). Germline V gene data show CDR1 as SGHTA and CDR2 as FQGNSA. V lost 5 bases to trimming and J lost 4 bases, with 15 bases between them. CDR3 size: 15 residues. The CDR3 protein is CASSLPGKAYNEQFF. The CDR3 nucleotides are TGTGCCAGCAGCCTCCCAGGGAAGGCATACAATGAGCAGTTCTTC.

The sample holds many counts of this clonotype. J is TRBJ1-5 and V is TRBV24-1; 8 bases match TRBD1. The CDR3 loop spans 16 amino acids. V trimming: 4 bases; J trimming: 4 bases; junction bases outside the gene matches: 8. Per the germline V gene, CDR1 is KGHDR and CDR2 is SFDVKD. The CDR3 spells CATSDSGTGPNQPQHF. DNA for the CDR3: TGTGCCACCAGTGACTCGGGGACAGGTCCGAATCAGCCCCAGCATTTT.

This clonotype showed up just a few times. This chain connects TRBV5-1 to TRBJ1-1; 9 bases align to TRBD1. The junction had 3 bases not matched to a gene; V was cut back by 3 bases and J by 6 bases. The CDR3 extends over 13 amino acids. CDR1 is SGHRS and CDR2 is YFSETQ in the germline V gene. The CDR3 spells CASSSGTGPEAFF. In DNA form, the CDR3 reads TGCGCCAGCAGCTCTGGGACAGGGCCTGAAGCTTTCTTT.

In this sample, this clonotype turned up a few times. The V call is TRBV20-1, the J call TRBJ2-5; D unresolved. Germline CDR1 DFQATT, CDR2 SNEGSKA (reference sequence). The V gene lost 0 bases and the J gene lost 5 bases, with 10 bases spanning the gap. The CDR3 extends over 13 amino acids. CDR3 sequence reads: CSAREEPRETQYF. The CDR3 nucleotides are TGCAGTGCTAGAGAGGAACCAAGGGAGACCCAGTACTTC.

The chain uses TRBV18 and TRBJ2-5; D gene unclear. CDR3 length: 14 residues. Trimming removed 6 bases at V and 5 bases at J, with 16 bases between. Germline V gene sequence: CDR1 KGHSH, CDR2 LQKENI. The CDR3 bases are TGTGCCAGCTCCACCGCGCAACGATTGGAGACCCAGTACTTC. This codes for CASSTAQRLETQYF.

V usage is TRBV7-2 and J usage is TRBJ2-1; the match to TRBD2 covers 13 bases. Trimming removed 3 bases from V and 9 bases from J; junction bases left unmatched: 5. The CDR3 runs to 15 residues. The germline CDR1 and CDR2 sequences are SGHTA and FQGNSA. The CDR3 DNA follows: TGTGCCAGCAGCTTCGCTAGACTAGCGGGAGGTGAGCAGTTCTTC. This gives the protein CASSFARLAGGEQFF.

This clonotype was counted at least ten times. The chain joins TRBV12-3 or TRBV12-4 to TRBJ1-1, with D uncertain. The germline V and J ends were trimmed by 2 bases and 4 bases, with 5 bases remaining between them. CDR3 length: 12 amino acids. CDR3 sequence reads: CASSLRRTEAFF. The CDR3 coding sequence is TGTGCCAGCAGTTTAAGACGCACTGAAGCTTTCTTT.

This clonotype was seen more than once but under ten times. V gene TRBV20-1 combines with J gene TRBJ2-7; D is unclear. Per the germline V gene, CDR1 is DFQATT and CDR2 is SNEGSKA (reference sequence). V gave up 3 bases and J gave up 2 bases, with 14 bases separating them. There are 14 residues in the CDR3. CDR3 sequence (DNA): TGCAGTGCTAGGGGCCGGGCGTACACCTACGAGCAGTACTTC. Translated: CSARGRAYTYEQYF.

The chain employs TRBV18 and TRBJ2-7; 8 bases map to TRBD1. CDR3 size: 14 residues. After removal of 6 bases from V and 9 bases from J, the junction contained 13 bases not matched to a gene. Germline assignment: CDR1 KGHSH and CDR2 LQKENI. CDR3 protein: CASSPGTGTRRQYF. The CDR3 DNA reads as TGTGCCAGCTCCCCCGGGACAGGTACGCGACGGCAGTACTTC.

The chain joins TRBV19 to TRBJ2-7, with D perhaps being TRBD1 or TRBD2 (5 bases each). Per germline, CDR1 LNHDA and CDR2 SQIVND (reference sequence). Between the trimmed V and J ends, which lost 8 bases and 7 bases, there was a span of 21 bases. This CDR3 has 14 residues. The CDR3 DNA sequence: TGTGCCAGTTCGACCGGGGCCCGATCGAGAGAGCAGTACTTC. It encodes CASSTGARSREQYF.

This clonotype came up many times. V and J are TRBV29-1 and TRBJ2-7; D may correspond to TRBD1 or TRBD2 (5 bases each). The CDR3 covers 12 residues. Trimming pared 4 bases from V and 6 bases from J, leaving 13 bases between. CDR1 is SQVTM, CDR2 ANQGSEA, per germline. This chain's CDR3 is CSVVRTSGEQYF. The CDR3 bases are TGCAGCGTTGTTCGGACAAGCGGCGAGCAGTACTTC.

The chain uses TRBV20-1 and TRBJ2-7; TRBD1 might be the D (5 bases). The CDR3 consists of 13 residues. In germline, CDR1 is DFQATT, CDR2 SNEGSKA (reference sequence). The CDR3 DNA reads TGCAGCTGTGGACACTCTCCGGGCTTGGAGCAGTACTTC. Amino acid sequence: CSCGHSPGLEQYF.

This clonotype was observed at least ten times. The gene calls are TRBV20-1 and TRBJ2-2; D is unclear. Germline V lookup: CDR1 DFQATT, CDR2 SNEGSKA (reference sequence). Trimming removed 1 base at V and 0 bases at J, with 9 bases between. This CDR3 contains 15 residues. CDR3 residues: CSARGVHSNTGELFF. CDR3 coding DNA: TGCAGTGCTAGAGGGGTTCATTCGAACACCGGGGAGCTGTTTTTT.

The V and J genes are TRBV12-3 or TRBV12-4 and TRBJ2-5; 7 positions agree with TRBD1. Trimming took 3 bases from V and 5 from J; bases not matched to a gene: 6. The CDR3 length is 14 residues. The CDR3 bases are TGTGCCAGCAGTTTGAAAGGGGGCGAGGAGACCCAGTACTTC. Residues: CASSLKGGEETQYF.

This clonotype has at least ten counts. The genes are TRBV7-2 and TRBJ2-2; a possible D gene is TRBD1 (5 bases). The CDR3 has 14 amino acids. V was trimmed by 7 bases and J by 0 bases, leaving 9 bases between them. Germline-derived CDR1 and CDR2 are SGHTA and FQGNSA. The CDR3 DNA is TGTGCCAGCATCATGGACACGAACACCGGGGAGCTGTTTTTT. Translated: CASIMDTNTGELFF.

CDR3: CASSVSTGGNTGELFF. The CDR3 nucleotides read TGTGCCAGCAGCGTTTCGACAGGGGGGAACACCGGGGAGCTGTTTTTT. V usage is TRBV9 and J usage is TRBJ2-2; 9 nucleotides match TRBD1. CDR3 size: 16 residues. With 2 bases clipped from V and 1 base from J, the junction kept 3 bases outside the gene matches. Germline V gene lookup returns CDR1 SGDLS and CDR2 YYNGEE.

The table lists this clonotype with a few counts. V usage is TRBV6-2 or TRBV6-3 and J usage is TRBJ1-1; perhaps TRBD1 as D (6 bases). V was clipped by 7 bases and J by 1 base, with 19 bases between them. Germline values: CDR1 MNHEY, CDR2 SVGEGT. The CDR3 totals 16 residues. The CDR3, as DNA: TGTGCCAGCAACTTTAGACAGGCTCATGCGAACACTGAAGCTTTCTTT. Residues: CASNFRQAHANTEAFF.

This clonotype was observed a handful of times. The chain is built from TRBV15 and TRBJ2-4; D perhaps matches TRBD2 (6 bases). V lost 6 bases and J lost 6, with 9 bases in between. This CDR3 contains 12 residues. From germline, CDR1 is LNHNV and CDR2 YYDKDF (reference sequence). This CDR3 reads CATRDGGNIQYF. The CDR3 DNA is TGTGCCACCAGAGACGGGGGAAACATTCAGTACTTC.

This chain joins TRBV7-9 and TRBJ1-4; D may be TRBD1 (5 bases). The ends were cut back, 2 bases at V and 4 bases at J, with 11 bases in the middle. CDR1 and CDR2 from the germline V gene are SEHNR and FQNEAQ (reference sequence). The length of the CDR3 is 15 residues. The CDR3 DNA follows: TGTGCCAGCAGCTTACCGGGACGGAGTAATGAAAAACTGTTTTTT. It specifies CASSLPGRSNEKLFF.

This chain connects TRBV29-1 to TRBJ1-1, with 7 bases matching TRBD1. This CDR3 region has 14 residues. The V and J ends lost 7 bases and 0 bases, in that order; junction bases with no gene match: 8. The germline V gene has CDR1 SQVTM and CDR2 ANQGSEA. In DNA, the CDR3 is TGCAGCGCTGGCCTGGGACAGCTGAACACTGAAGCTTTCTTT. Its translation: CSAGLGQLNTEAFF.